The source of this TCR beta chain is a study of blood T cell repertoires in COVID-19. In the study overall: Sample material is recorded as cDNA or gDNA derived from T cells, B-cell-depleted T cells, or PBMCs.

This CDR3 is built from 13 residues. Looked up from germline, CDR1 is WSHSY and CDR2 is SAAADI. The ends were cut back, 10 bases at V and 5 bases at J, with 17 bases in the middle. Per the original data handling: Estimated nucleated cell counts came from reference gene primer amplification. Using immunoSEQ multiplex PCR, the repertoire was profiled, and TCRdb retains in-frame clones only, with some absent. The DNA gave D and trimming, while V, J and clone size come from that table. The sample lists about 220,000 clones; around three quarters were seen once. J is TRBJ2-5 and V is TRBV10-2, with D perhaps matching TRBD1 (6 bases). The sequenced sample consisted of peripheral blood. This sequence originates from a woman aged 70-85 years with acute or convalescent COVID-19. The CDR3: CAIGQGLRETQYF. CDR3 in DNA: TGCGCCATAGGCCAGGGGTTGAGGGAGACCCAGTACTTC.